What follows describes a single T cell receptor (beta chain). TCRdb's copy holds only in-frame clones and misses some; the assay was immunoSEQ multiplex PCR. The repertoire includes fewer than 300,000 clones, just over 90% of them detected once, and 2% to 2.5% sits in the top ten. This sample was included in a study of blood T cell repertoires in COVID-19. Germline trimming cut 4 bases from V and 5 bases from J; bases unmatched to any gene: 17. CDR1 and CDR2 from the germline V gene are SQVTM and ANQGSEA. The CDR3 is 16 amino acids. The chain employs TRBV29-1 and TRBJ2-7; 7 bases are a match to TRBD1. The specimen was peripheral blood. The clonotype was recovered from a woman aged 25-40 years with COVID-19, enrolled during active disease. CDR3 residues: CSVGTTRQGMRDEQYF. CDR3 DNA: TGCAGCGTTGGCACAACCCGACAGGGAATGAGGGACGAGCAGTACTTC.